Shown below are 32 T cell receptor beta chains from a single sample sequenced in a study of blood T cells in healthy people across ages. PCR was performed a second time for roughly 7 to 12 cycles using a sample-barcoded 5' primer and a J-beta primer mix. TCRdb re-analysed the 5' RACE reads in MiXCR, keeping a single row per CDR3 protein. This table has approximately 800,000 distinct CDR3 sequences, roughly 34% appearing once. The source material was blood. These receptors all come from a young man in good health.

About this clonotype itself: At one end the junction does not follow the germline gene, possibly because of a read error. The gene calls are TRBV7-2 and TRBJ2-5, with a possible D match to TRBD1 (6 bases). CDR3 length: 15 amino acids. The germline CDR1 and CDR2 sequences are SGHTA and FQGNSA. CDR3 nucleotides: TGTGTCAGCAGCCCAAGCACAGGGAGCACAGAGACCCAGTACTTC. Residues: CVSSPSTGSTETQYF. Supplemented by reference TRBV7-2 and TRBJ2-5, the full variable domain reads GAGVSQSPSNKVTEKGKDVELRCDPISGHTALYWYRQSLGQGLEFLIYFQGNSAPDKSGLPSDRFSAERTGGSVSTLTIQRTQQEDSAVYLCVSSPSTGSTETQYFGPGTRLLVL.

The chain is built from TRBV5-4 and TRBJ1-2; no clear D. Germline loops: CDR1 SGHNT, CDR2 YYREEE (reference sequence). V lost 6 bases to trimming and J lost 7 bases, with 22 bases between them. The CDR3 runs to 15 residues. This CDR3 is CASTNLQADPCGYTF. CDR3 nucleotides: TGTGCCAGCACAAACCTCCAGGCAGACCCTTGTGGCTACACCTTC.

The V and J genes are TRBV20-1 and TRBJ1-6; D is ambiguous. The CDR3 is made up of 15 amino acids. Trimming left V 5 bases short and J 1 base short, with 12 bases between. Germline lookup yields CDR1 DFQATT and CDR2 SNEGSKA (reference sequence). The CDR3 loop reads CSAFMGESYNSPLHF. DNA for the CDR3: TGCAGTGCTTTTATGGGAGAGTCCTATAATTCACCCCTCCACTTT.

The sample holds a few counts of this clonotype. The chain recombines TRBV2 with TRBJ1-2; a weak D match, TRBD1 (6 bases). Trimming removed 7 bases from V and 0 bases from J, with 18 bases in between. This CDR3 region has 16 residues. CDR1 is SNHLY, CDR2 FYNNEI, per germline. The CDR3 region is CASTGRGSRANYGYTF. In nucleotides, the CDR3 is TGTGCCAGCACCGGAAGGGGGAGCCGAGCTAACTATGGCTACACCTTC.

This clonotype was counted a few times. The rearrangement uses TRBV5-6 and TRBJ2-1; 7 bases agree with TRBD1. CDR1 and CDR2 from the germline V gene are SGHDT and YYEEEE. V shed 0 bases and J 1 base; nucleotides not matched to a gene: 4. The CDR3 has 16 amino acids. The CDR3 DNA reads as TGTGCCAGCAGCTTGGACCAGGGGGTATCCTACAATGAGCAGTTCTTC. Protein sequence: CASSLDQGVSYNEQFF.

Worth noting for this clonotype: Compared with germline, one end of the junction differs, possibly owing to a read error. The genes are TRBV3-1 and TRBJ1-2; no clear D gene. CDR1 LGHDT and CDR2 YNNKEL come from the germline V gene (reference sequence). The CDR3 runs 13 residues. The CDR3 spells CASSLTGTYGHTF. The CDR3 DNA is TGTGCCAGCAGCCTGACGGGAACGTATGGCCACACCTTC.

This chain joins TRBV3-1 and TRBJ1-1, with D maybe TRBD1 (6 bases). The CDR3 extends over 15 amino acids. CDR1 is LGHDT, CDR2 YNNKEL, per germline (reference sequence). Trimming stripped 4 bases from V and 4 bases from J, with 16 bases between. DNA for the CDR3: TGTGCCAGCAGCCCTTACAGGGAAATTACCACTGAAGCTTTCTTT. Translating gives CASSPYREITTEAFF.

This clonotype was detected ten times or more. The genes are TRBV4-2 and TRBJ1-2; the D is unclear. The CDR3 contains 14 residues. The V end lost 4 bases, the J end lost 0 bases, and 9 bases lay between the germline ends. From germline, CDR1 is LGHNA and CDR2 YNFKEQ. CDR3 sequence reads: CASSPGASNYGYTF. The CDR3, as DNA: TGTGCCAGCAGCCCAGGCGCCTCTAACTATGGCTACACCTTC.

This clonotype showed up just a few times. V usage is TRBV7-2 and J usage is TRBJ1-1, with D possibly TRBD1 on 5 matching bases. The CDR3 contains 16 residues. V was cut by 1 base and J by 3 bases, with 15 bases left in between. Germline CDR1 is SGHTA and CDR2 is FQGNSA. The CDR3 reads CASSLVGGRGDTEAFF. The CDR3 DNA reads as TGTGCCAGCAGCTTAGTGGGGGGAAGGGGTGACACTGAAGCTTTCTTT.

The rearrangement joins TRBV20-1 to TRBJ1-1, with a weak D call TRBD1 (6 bases). In germline, CDR1 is DFQATT, CDR2 SNEGSKA (reference sequence). CDR3 size: 14 residues. V was trimmed by 5 bases and J by 4 bases, leaving 17 bases between them. Here the CDR3 DNA reads TGCAGTGCTGCCCCTACAGGGTGGGGCACTGAAGCTTTCTTT. The encoded protein is CSAAPTGWGTEAFF.

The rearrangement uses TRBV6-2 or TRBV6-3 and TRBJ2-1; 9 bases match TRBD1. The CDR3 contains 19 residues. Germline V gives CDR1 MNHEY, CDR2 SVGEGT. J lost 4 bases, V lost 5 bases, and 18 bases had no gene match. The CDR3 loop is CASSLRDRAPQGVYNEQFF. CDR3 in DNA: TGTGCCAGCAGTCTTCGGGACAGGGCGCCCCAGGGTGTATACAATGAGCAGTTCTTC.

The rearrangement uses TRBV7-2 and TRBJ2-3, with D possibly being TRBD1 (5 bases). Germline CDR1 SGHTA, CDR2 FQGNSA. The CDR3 loop spans 16 amino acids. Trimming took off 0 bases at V and 1 base at J, with 11 bases between the two ends. The CDR3 is CASSLAFSRGTDTQYF. The CDR3, as DNA: TGTGCCAGCAGCTTAGCCTTTAGCAGGGGCACAGATACGCAGTATTTT.

This clonotype has more than one count but fewer than ten. The rearrangement links TRBV7-9 to TRBJ2-1; 13 bases fit TRBD2. Germline values: CDR1 SEHNR, CDR2 FQNEAQ (reference sequence). Losses at the gene ends were 4 bases for V and 5 bases for J; bases not matched to a gene: 8. CDR3 length: 17 residues. For the CDR3, the DNA is TGTGCCAGCAGCTCCACTAGCGGGGGGGCCTTAAACAATGAGCAGTTCTTC. Its protein is CASSSTSGGALNNEQFF. Complete variable domain (other parts from reference TRBV7-9 and TRBJ2-1): DTGVSQNPRHKITKRGQNVTFRCDPISEHNRLYWYRQTLGQGPEFLTYFQNEAQLEKSRLLSDRFSAERPKGSFSTLEIQRTEQGDSAMYLCASSSTSGGALNNEQFFGPGTRLTVL.

The chain uses TRBV6-2 or TRBV6-3 and TRBJ2-2; tentative D call: TRBD2 (7 bases). CDR1 MNHEY and CDR2 SVGEGT come from the germline V gene. The CDR3 is made up of 15 amino acids. Trimming removed 6 bases at V and 7 bases at J, with 18 bases between. The CDR3 nucleotides are TGTGCCAGCAGGCCGGGGGGCGCATGGGGCGGGGAGCTGTTTTTT. Protein sequence: CASRPGGAWGGELFF.

The chain joins TRBV12-3 or TRBV12-4 to TRBJ1-5, with 12 bases lining up with TRBD1. This CDR3 is 19 amino acids long. The V and J ends lost 1 base and 1 base, in that order; junction bases with no gene match: 8. In DNA form, the CDR3 reads TGTGCCAGCAGTTTAGAGGGGACAGGGGGCGCGATAAGCAATCAGCCCCAGCATTTT. Amino acids: CASSLEGTGGAISNQPQHF.

CDR3 residues: CASSLRTGLGSPLHF. In nucleotides, the CDR3 is TGTGCCAGCAGTTTAAGGACAGGATTAGGTTCACCCCTCCACTTT. The rearrangement joins TRBV12-3 or TRBV12-4 to TRBJ1-6, with 7 positions matching TRBD1. The length of the CDR3 is 15 residues. J lost 9 bases, V lost 2 bases, and 7 bases had no gene match.

This clonotype occurred a few times. The chain recombines TRBV12-3 or TRBV12-4 with TRBJ2-1, with D tentatively TRBD2 (5 bases). With 6 bases removed from V and 0 bases from J, the gap between germline ends came to 12 bases. There are 15 residues in the CDR3. CDR3 bases: TGTGCCAGCAGAATTACTAGTAGCTCCTACAATGAGCAGTTCTTC. It translates to CASRITSSSYNEQFF.

The sample holds a few counts of this clonotype. This rearrangement joins TRBV12-3 or TRBV12-4 to TRBJ2-2, with D perhaps matching TRBD1 (5 bases). V was trimmed by 4 bases and J by 6 bases, leaving 9 bases between them. There are 13 residues in the CDR3. DNA for the CDR3: TGTGCCAGCAGTTCAGGGTTTCCCGGGGAGCTGTTTTTT. This gives the protein CASSSGFPGELFF.

The chain couples TRBV29-1 to TRBJ2-7, with D maybe TRBD1 (6 bases). Trimming shortened V by 1 base and J by 4 bases, and 17 bases separated the two germline ends. Germline V gene sequence: CDR1 SQVTM, CDR2 ANQGSEA. The CDR3 contains 15 residues. CDR3 protein: CSVEGWAGEEYEQYF. CDR3 DNA: TGCAGCGTTGAAGGTTGGGCAGGGGAAGAATACGAGCAGTACTTC.

A word on this clonotype: A much larger clone is a single base away; this may be a read error. This CDR3 reads CASSLGVPYEQFF. The CDR3 DNA follows: TGTGCCAGCAGCTTAGGAGTACCCTACGAGCAGTTCTTC. The V gene is TRBV7-6, the J gene TRBJ2-1; the D is unclear. CDR1 is SGHVS and CDR2 is FNYEAQ in the germline V gene. The CDR3 extends over 13 amino acids. V shed 1 base and J shed 10 bases, with 11 bases lying between them.

This clonotype was seen a handful of times. V usage is TRBV18 and J usage is TRBJ1-4; maybe TRBD1 (5 bases). This CDR3 has 13 residues. Deletions cut 6 bases from V and 7 bases from J, with 12 bases between. Germline values: CDR1 KGHSH, CDR2 LQKENI. This chain's CDR3 is CASSHGTIEKLFF. In DNA form, the CDR3 reads TGTGCCAGCTCCCACGGGACGATTGAAAAACTGTTTTTT.

The chain carries TRBV7-2 and TRBJ2-3; 7 bases agree with TRBD2. The CDR3 covers 15 residues. Trimming took 5 bases from V and 6 from J; bases not matched to a gene: 11. Germline CDR1 is SGHTA and CDR2 is FQGNSA. CDR3 sequence reads: CASSGATSAKDTQYF. CDR3 DNA sequence: TGTGCCAGCAGCGGGGCCACTAGCGCTAAGGATACGCAGTATTTT. Drawing the rest from reference TRBV7-2 and TRBJ2-3, the complete variable domain is GAGVSQSPSNKVTEKGKDVELRCDPISGHTALYWYRQSLGQGLEFLIYFQGNSAPDKSGLPSDRFSAERTGGSVSTLTIQRTQQEDSAVYLCASSGATSAKDTQYFGPGTRLTVL.

The chain carries TRBV12-3 or TRBV12-4 and TRBJ2-5; D gene uncertain. Trimming left V 4 bases short and J 1 base short, with 13 bases between. This CDR3 region has 15 residues. The CDR3 nucleotides read TGTGCCAGCAGTTCCTCCGGGCGCCCCCAAGAGACCCAGTACTTC. Residues: CASSSSGRPQETQYF.

This clonotype turned up a few times. V gene TRBV20-1 combines with J gene TRBJ2-7; D gene uncertain. The CDR3 has 14 amino acids. With 1 base removed from V and 7 bases from J, the gap between germline ends came to 17 bases. Germline V CDR1 and CDR2: DFQATT, SNEGSKA (reference sequence). CDR3 protein: CSARAVLAYNEQYF. As DNA, the CDR3 is TGCAGTGCTAGAGCCGTATTGGCCTACAATGAGCAGTACTTC.

On this clonotype itself: Given a much more abundant clone one base away, this may be a read error. The chain employs TRBV10-2 and TRBJ1-1; perhaps TRBD1 as D (6 bases). This CDR3 comprises 13 residues. Deletions cut 10 bases from V and 5 bases from J, with 17 bases between. Germline loops: CDR1 WSHSY, CDR2 SAAADI. CDR3 in DNA: TGCGCCAACAGCGAACAGGGATATACTGAAGCTTTCTTT. As protein: CANSEQGYTEAFF.

With respect to this clonotype: This may arise from a read error, as a much more abundant clone is one base away. The rearrangement uses TRBV20-1 and TRBJ1-2; D is ambiguous. CDR3 length equals 14 residues. Trimming left V 6 bases short and J 4 bases short, with 18 bases between. Looked up from germline, CDR1 is DFQATT and CDR2 is SNEGSKA (reference sequence). CDR3 bases: TGCAGTGCCGAAAGAGACTCTCGGGGCTATGGCTACACCTTC. It specifies CSAERDSRGYGYTF.

This clonotype was seen a handful of times. The rearrangement uses TRBV7-9 and TRBJ1-4; D is unclear. The CDR3 contains 15 residues. Germline CDR1 is SEHNR and CDR2 is FQNEAQ (reference sequence). The germline V and J ends were trimmed by 5 bases and 8 bases, with 18 bases remaining between them. CDR3 sequence (DNA): TGTGCCAGCAGCGCCCCCGGGAGAGGAATCGAAAAACTGTTTTTT. Its translation is CASSAPGRGIEKLFF.

The V call is TRBV5-1, the J call TRBJ2-5; no reliable D call. This CDR3 region has 13 residues. Germline V gene data show CDR1 as SGHRS and CDR2 as YFSETQ. The germline V and J ends were trimmed by 3 bases and 1 base, with 7 bases remaining between them. Here the CDR3 reads CASSSNTQETQYF. The CDR3 DNA is TGCGCCAGCAGCTCGAACACCCAAGAGACCCAGTACTTC. The full variable domain, in which reference TRBV5-1 and TRBJ2-5 provide the parts outside the CDR3, is KAGVTQTPRYLIKTRGQQVTLSCSPISGHRSVSWYQQTPGQGLQFLFEYFSETQRNKGNFPGRFSGRQFSNSRSEMNVSTLELGDSALYLCASSSNTQETQYFGPGTRLLVL.

This clonotype has a handful of counts. The genes are TRBV2 and TRBJ1-2; D possibly corresponds to TRBD1 (5 bases). This CDR3 has 14 residues. With 1 base removed from V and 2 bases from J, the gap between germline ends came to 8 bases. CDR1 SNHLY and CDR2 FYNNEI come from the germline V gene. CDR3 amino acids: CASSEVEGNYGYTF. Written as DNA, the CDR3 is TGTGCCAGCAGTGAAGTTGAGGGGAACTATGGCTACACCTTC.

This clonotype occurred a few times. Possible read error: a much larger clone is one base away. The chain links TRBV5-1 to TRBJ1-1; TRBD1 agrees at 8 bases. The CDR3 spans 14 residues. Per the germline V gene, CDR1 is SGHRS and CDR2 is YFSETQ. CDR3 nucleotide sequence: TGCGCCAGCAGCTCACGGACAGGGAACATTGAAGCTTTCTTT. Protein sequence: CASSSRTGNIEAFF.

This sequence joins TRBV5-6 and TRBJ2-7, with 8 bases matching TRBD1. The CDR3 runs 16 residues. Germline V gene lookup returns CDR1 SGHDT and CDR2 YYEEEE. Trimming at V came to 3 bases and at J to 7 bases, leaving 15 bases not matched to a gene. The CDR3 region has the DNA TGTGCCAGCAGCTCCACCCCAGGGGGCGTTACCGGTGAGCAGTACTTC. Its translation is CASSSTPGGVTGEQYF.

In DNA, the CDR3 is TGTGCCAGCAGGCAAGTCACAGGGTCCAAGGGCTACACCTTC. Translation: CASRQVTGSKGYTF. This sequence joins TRBV6-5 and TRBJ1-2, with D possibly being TRBD1 (6 bases). Between the trimmed V and J ends, which lost 6 bases and 8 bases, there was a span of 19 bases. Germline V gives CDR1 MNHEY, CDR2 SVGAGI. The CDR3 length is 14 residues.